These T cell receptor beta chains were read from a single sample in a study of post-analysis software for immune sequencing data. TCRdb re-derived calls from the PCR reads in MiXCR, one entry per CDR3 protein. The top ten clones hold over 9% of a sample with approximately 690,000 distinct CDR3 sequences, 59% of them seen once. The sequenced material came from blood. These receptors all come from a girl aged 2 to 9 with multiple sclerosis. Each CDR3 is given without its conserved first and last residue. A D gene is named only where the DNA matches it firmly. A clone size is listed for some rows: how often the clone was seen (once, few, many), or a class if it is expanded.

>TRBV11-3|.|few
ASSLERGSHSGANVLT
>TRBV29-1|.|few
SVEEWDDRPECYT
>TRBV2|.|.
ASSGDTRSHEQY
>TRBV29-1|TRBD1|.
SVVGSGTGNNEQF
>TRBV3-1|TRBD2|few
ASSQLAGAQETQY
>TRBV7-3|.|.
ASSLEGLHTDTQY
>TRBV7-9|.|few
ASSPVPGKGDTEAF
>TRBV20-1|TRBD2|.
SAPVAGGPDTQY
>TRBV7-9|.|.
ASRPTSGVREQY
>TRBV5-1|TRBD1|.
ASSSAGTGPYEQY
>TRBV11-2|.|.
ASRVSQGWVEQY
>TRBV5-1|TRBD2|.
ASSLGLADNEQF
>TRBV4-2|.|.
ASSQPDSVSYNEQF
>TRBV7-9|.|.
ASSLGGSSSYNSPLH
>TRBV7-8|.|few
ASSYGSVLQTYEQY
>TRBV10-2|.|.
ASSEIQTTYNEQF
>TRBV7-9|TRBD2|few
ASSIRTSGGFRVGTQY
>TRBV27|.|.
ASMVSFSTDTQY
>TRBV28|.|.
ASSFPREVFGYT
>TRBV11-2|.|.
ASSFSRGGERELGALYEQY
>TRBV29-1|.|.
SVEAGSGNNEQF
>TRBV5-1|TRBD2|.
ASSQRGRGSDTDTQY
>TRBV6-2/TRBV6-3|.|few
ASSSQNVRAEAF
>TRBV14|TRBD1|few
ASSHHPGQENYGYT
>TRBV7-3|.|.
ASSLETGTDTQY
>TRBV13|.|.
ASSLGAGRGVTDTQY
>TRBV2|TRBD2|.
ASRSGEGRETQY
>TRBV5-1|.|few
ASSLVPPDGYT
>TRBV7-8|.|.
ASSFAYGEDGYT
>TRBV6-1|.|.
ASSTRTDAKQY
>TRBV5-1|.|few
ASRQDGSSYNEQF
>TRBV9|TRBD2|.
ASSVSGRAGGELF
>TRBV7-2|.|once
ASSLARAGGTDTQY
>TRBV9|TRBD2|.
ASSPRTSGGAIDEQF
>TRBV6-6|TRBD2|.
ASSYSGLAGAHEQY
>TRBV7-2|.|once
ASSLMGAGSGGYT
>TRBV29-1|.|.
SVASTGANVLT
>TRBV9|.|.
ASSVRGSSNSPLH
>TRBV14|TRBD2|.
ASSQAHAGEPGNEQF
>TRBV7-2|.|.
ACSLEVGGQPQH
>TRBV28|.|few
ASSFPGREGYT
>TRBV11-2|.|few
ASSFVYEQY
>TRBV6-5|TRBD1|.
ASSSTGGGLGTEAF
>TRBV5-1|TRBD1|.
ASNRGRDYGYT
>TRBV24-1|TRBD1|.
ATSDPTGTRTQY
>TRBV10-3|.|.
AISNQETQY
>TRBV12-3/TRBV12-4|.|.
ASSARPDRINYGYT
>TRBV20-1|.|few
SAGRQARSNEQF
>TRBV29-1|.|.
SAVPGSQITDTQY
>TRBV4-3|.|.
ASSQNRIEAF
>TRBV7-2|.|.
ASSSPGGGLPLTDTQY
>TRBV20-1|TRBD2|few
SARTTGLAGGYNEQF